This is a list of T cell receptor beta chains from one sample in a study of shared clonotypes between healthy human individuals. Using immunoSEQ multiplex PCR, the repertoire was profiled, and TCRdb retains in-frame clones only, with some absent. Found here are some 1 million clones, 65% to 80% of them singletons; the top ten hold 1.4%. Sequencing was performed on memory CD4+ T cells sorted from blood. The receptors stem from a man in his late teens or twenties in good health. Both conserved end residues are part of each CDR3. The D gene is left open where the match is weak. Expanded clones get a size class; other rows say once, few or many, or leave the size out.

J gene	V gene	clone size	D gene	CDR3 DNA	CDR3 protein
TRBJ1-6	TRBV2	NA	NA	TGTGCCAGCAGTGAGGAATTAAATTCACCCCTCCACTTT	CASSEELNSPLHF
TRBJ2-7	TRBV7-9	NA	TRBD2	TGTGCCAGCAGCTTAGGGACTAGTAGTCCTGGGGAGCAGTACTTC	CASSLGTSSPGEQYF
TRBJ1-1	TRBV11-2	NA	NA	TGTGCCAGCAGCGTGGACAGAAACACTGAAGCTTTCTTT	CASSVDRNTEAFF
TRBJ1-1	TRBV30	NA	NA	TGTGCCTGGGCCTCGGGGATCCTCATGAACACTGAAGCTTTCTTT	CAWASGILMNTEAFF
TRBJ2-7	TRBV7-9	NA	NA	TGTGCCAGCAGCCCCAAAATCGAGCAGTACTTC	CASSPKIEQYF
TRBJ1-4	TRBV25-1	few	NA	TGTGCCAGCAGTGACCCGGACACCAGGCGGGTGTTTTTT	CASSDPDTRRVFF
TRBJ2-3	TRBV5-1	NA	NA	TGCGCCAGCAGCCGACAGGAGAGCACAGATACGCAGTATTTT	CASSRQESTDTQYF
TRBJ1-4	TRBV28	NA	TRBD1	TGTGCCAGCAGTCCCGTGACAGGGGGCTACGAAAAACTGTTTTTT	CASSPVTGGYEKLFF
TRBJ2-3	TRBV11-2	NA	NA	TGTGCCAGCAGCTTAGGGCAGGAGATCACAGATACGCAGTATTTT	CASSLGQEITDTQYF
TRBJ1-5	TRBV21-1	NA	NA	TGTGCCAGGGGACAGGGGGTACCAATCAATCAGCCCCAGCATTTT	CARGQGVPINQPQHF
TRBJ1-5	TRBV7-2	NA	NA	TGTGCCAGCAGCTTAAGGGACATTCGGTCGGGTCAGCCCCAGCATTTT	CASSLRDIRSGQPQHF
TRBJ2-7	TRBV19	NA	TRBD2	TGTGCCAGTAGTAGCGGGACTAGCGGCACCTACGAGCAGTACTTC	CASSSGTSGTYEQYF
TRBJ1-5	TRBV27	once	NA	TGTGCCAGCCGCCCTAGGGGGGGCTATAGCAATCAGCCCCAGCATTTT	CASRPRGGYSNQPQHF
TRBJ1-1	TRBV2	few	TRBD1	TGTGCCAGCAGGGAAAAGGACAGGGGGAGCACTGAAGCTTTCTTT	CASREKDRGSTEAFF
TRBJ2-5	TRBV9	once	TRBD2	TGTGCCAGCAGCTTAGCGGGTTGGGGGACCCAGTACTTC	CASSLAGWGTQYF
TRBJ2-5	TRBV5-1	NA	NA	TGCGCCAGCAGCTTTGGCCAAGAGACCCAGTACTTC	CASSFGQETQYF
TRBJ1-1	TRBV5-5	few	NA	TGTGCCAGCAGCTTGGTCCCAGGGGTGGGCACTGAAGCTTTCTTT	CASSLVPGVGTEAFF
TRBJ2-2	TRBV6-5	NA	NA	TGTGCCAGCGCCGACGGGGGGCCCACCGGGGAGCTGTTTTTT	CASADGGPTGELFF
TRBJ2-1	TRBV2	few	TRBD2	TGTGCCAGCAGGGACATGACTAGCGGGAGCGCAGGCGAGCAGTTCTTC	CASRDMTSGSAGEQFF
TRBJ2-3	TRBV15	NA	NA	TGTGCCACCAGCAGAGAATCGGGGAGAAGCGGTACGCAGTATTTT	CATSRESGRSGTQYF
TRBJ1-3	TRBV10-1	NA	NA	TGCGCCAGCAGTGAGGGTTCTCCTGGAAACACCATATATTTT	CASSEGSPGNTIYF
TRBJ2-5	TRBV18	NA	NA	TGTGCCAGCTCACCGTCAAGCGAGACCCAGTACTTC	CASSPSSETQYF
TRBJ2-1	TRBV7-2	NA	NA	TGTGCCAGCAGCTTAGGCTTGAGGGGGGGTTCCCATGAGCAGTTCTTC	CASSLGLRGGSHEQFF
TRBJ1-2	TRBV6-1	NA	NA	TGTGCCAGCTCGTTGGGGGCGAACTATGGCTACACCTTC	CASSLGANYGYTF
TRBJ2-7	TRBV7-2	few	TRBD2	TGTGCCAGCAGCATTCAGGGCGTCGGGACTAGCGACCCCTACGAGCAGTACTTC	CASSIQGVGTSDPYEQYF
TRBJ2-3	TRBV9	NA	TRBD2	TGTGCCAGCAGCTCAAGTCGCGGGGGGAGGCCGGATACGCAGTATTTT	CASSSSRGGRPDTQYF
TRBJ1-6	TRBV30	NA	TRBD1	TGTGCCTGGAGTGTACGTCGCCCCCCAGGGGGGGGATCACCCCTCCACTTT	CAWSVRRPPGGGSPLHF
TRBJ2-3	TRBV14	NA	NA	TGTGCCAGCAGCCAAGATGGCAAAGGCATCGATACGCAGTATTTT	CASSQDGKGIDTQYF
TRBJ2-5	TRBV4-2	NA	TRBD2	TGTGCCAGCAGCCCCGAACTAGCGGGGGGGATAAAGCGGGAGACCCAGTACTTC	CASSPELAGGIKRETQYF
TRBJ2-1	TRBV30	NA	TRBD2	TGTGCCTGGAGTACGGAGGGAGGGCCTTTTGAGCAGTTCTTC	CAWSTEGGPFEQFF
TRBJ1-5	TRBV5-1	NA	NA	TGCGCCAGCAGCTTAACAGGTCAGGGTCAGCCCCAGCATTTT	CASSLTGQGQPQHF